Listed below are T cell receptor beta chains from one sample, sequenced in a study of T cell changes during pregnancy in multiple sclerosis. The assay was immunoSEQ multiplex PCR, and TCRdb's table has in-frame clones only and misses some. Among 55,000 to 85,000 clones listed, about 91% were seen once. Specimen: peripheral blood, collected after pregnancy. The receptors shown here come from a female donor with multiple sclerosis, enrolled in a pregnancy study. Each CDR3 is given with its conserved first and last residue. Fields, in order: CDR3 protein, CDR3 DNA, J gene, D gene, V gene, clone size, CDR3 length. D genes are given only for firm matches. Clone size, where shown, is once, few, many, or a class for clones that have expanded.

CASSLAAGGIGYEQYF TGTGCCAGCAGCTTAGCGGCAGGGGGCATCGGATACGAGCAGTACTTC TRBJ2-7 TRBD1 TRBV7-2 few 16
CASSAGLAGTYNEQFF TGTGCCAGCAGCGCAGGACTAGCGGGAACCTACAATGAGCAGTTCTTC TRBJ2-1 TRBD2 TRBV7-9 NA 16
CASSGTGSYNEQFF TGTGCCAGCAGCGGGACAGGGTCCTACAATGAGCAGTTCTTC TRBJ2-1 TRBD1 TRBV9 NA 14
CASSLAGGTNEKLFF TGTGCCAGCAGCTTAGCGGGGGGAACTAATGAAAAACTGTTTTTT TRBJ1-4 NA TRBV7-2 NA 15
CASSQGGENEQFF TGTGCCAGCAGCCAAGGGGGCGAGAATGAGCAGTTCTTC TRBJ2-1 NA TRBV4-2 NA 13
CASSPGGGQPQHF TGTGCCAGCAGTCCAGGGGGAGGTCAGCCCCAGCATTTT TRBJ1-5 TRBD1 TRBV2 NA 13
CASSGQGVGNEKLFF TGTGCCAGCAGTGGACAGGGGGTGGGTAATGAAAAACTGTTTTTT TRBJ1-4 TRBD1 TRBV6-1 NA 15
CASTPDRPPYNEQFF TGTGCCAGTACACCCGACAGACCACCCTACAATGAGCAGTTCTTC TRBJ2-1 NA TRBV19 NA 15
CASSLGQGAYGYTF TGTGCCAGCAGCTTAGGACAGGGGGCCTATGGCTACACCTTC TRBJ1-2 TRBD1 TRBV7-2 NA 14
CASSIGRGNNQPQHF TGTGCCAGTAGTATAGGTCGGGGTAACAATCAGCCCCAGCATTTT TRBJ1-5 NA TRBV19 NA 15
CASSDSGGFSEQYF TGTGCCAGCAGCGATAGTGGTGGTTTCTCCGAGCAGTACTTC TRBJ2-7 NA TRBV11-3 NA 14
CASSPSTGSEQYF TGTGCCAGCAGTCCAAGTACAGGGTCCGAGCAGTACTTC TRBJ2-7 NA TRBV27 NA 13
CAWSGLRDWEAFF TGTGCCTGGAGTGGCCTTCGGGACTGGGAAGCTTTCTTT TRBJ1-1 NA TRBV30 NA 13
CASSPSFVKLADNTDTQYF TGCGCCAGCAGCCCAAGCTTCGTAAAACTAGCTGACAACACAGATACGCAGTATTTT TRBJ2-3 NA TRBV4-1 NA 19
CASSLGRRARTDTQYF TGCGCCAGCAGCTTGGGGCGGCGGGCACGCACAGATACGCAGTATTTT TRBJ2-3 NA TRBV5-1 NA 16
CAWTLGGNTEAFF TGTGCCTGGACCCTGGGAGGGAACACTGAAGCTTTCTTT TRBJ1-1 NA TRBV30 few 13
CASRGNRVSNQPQHF TGTGCCAGCAGGGGAAACAGGGTTAGCAATCAGCCCCAGCATTTT TRBJ1-5 NA TRBV27 NA 15
CASSYSWARLNTEAFF TGTGCCAGCAGTTACTCGTGGGCACGATTAAACACTGAAGCTTTCTTT TRBJ1-1 NA TRBV6-5 NA 16
CSVRKGQGADGYTF TGCAGCGTGCGAAAGGGACAGGGGGCGGATGGCTACACCTTC TRBJ1-2 TRBD1 TRBV29-1 NA 14
CASSLWTSPNHEQYF TGTGCCAGCAGTCTGTGGACTAGCCCCAATCACGAGCAGTACTTC TRBJ2-7 TRBD2 TRBV6-1 NA 15
CASSFHPGPLSGTIYF TGTGCCAGCAGCTTCCACCCTGGGCCGCTGAGTGGCACCATATATTTT TRBJ1-3 NA TRBV5-6 NA 16
CASTIEWGGGTDTQYF TGTGCCAGCACCATCGAGTGGGGCGGGGGCACAGATACGCAGTATTTT TRBJ2-3 NA TRBV5-4 NA 16